These 15 T cell receptor beta chains were all obtained from the same sample, sequenced in a study of identical twins. TCRdb independently ran MiXCR on the 5' RACE reads; one entry per CDR3 protein. Of 400,000 or so distinct CDR3 sequences detected, approximately 8.8% appear once; the ten largest clones hold approximately 9.3%. The sequencing input was naive T cells sorted from blood. These receptors originate from a woman in her fifties or sixties in good health.

The CDR3 DNA reads as TGCGCCAGCAGCGATCCGGGCTCCTATGGCTACACCTTC. Its translation is CASSDPGSYGYTF. The chain has TRBV5-1 and TRBJ1-2; D is ambiguous. CDR3 size: 13 residues. V was pared by 4 bases and J by 4 bases, with 11 bases between. CDR1 SGHRS and CDR2 YFSETQ come from the germline V gene. The complete variable domain, with remaining parts taken from reference TRBV5-1 and TRBJ1-2, reads KAGVTQTPRYLIKTRGQQVTLSCSPISGHRSVSWYQQTPGQGLQFLFEYFSETQRNKGNFPGRFSGRQFSNSRSEMNVSTLELGDSALYLCASSDPGSYGYTFGSGTRLTVV.

The chain couples TRBV6-5 to TRBJ2-1; 7 bases map to TRBD1. CDR1 MNHEY and CDR2 SVGAGI come from the germline V gene. V shed 4 bases and J 10 bases; nucleotides not matched to a gene: 7. This CDR3 region has 13 residues. The CDR3 region has the DNA TGTGCCAGCAGTTCCCCCGAGGGGGCAGAGCAGTTCTTC. As protein: CASSSPEGAEQFF.

Many counts were recorded for this clonotype. The chain uses TRBV24-1 and TRBJ2-1; TRBD2 is a possible D gene (5 bases). This CDR3 is 16 amino acids long. V lost 1 base to trimming and J lost 6 bases, with 15 bases between them. Germline CDR1 reads KGHDR; CDR2 reads SFDVKD. DNA for the CDR3: TGTGCCACCAGTGATTTTAAAGGGAAGGGAGTCAATGAGCAGTTCTTC. Translation: CATSDFKGKGVNEQFF.

V and J are TRBV7-8 and TRBJ2-1; D may match TRBD1 or TRBD2 (5 bases each). Germline loops: CDR1 SGHVS, CDR2 FQNEAQ. V lost 1 base and J 10 bases, leaving 14 bases between the germline ends. The CDR3 has 14 amino acids. This CDR3 reads CASSLVIWGWEQFF. CDR3 bases: TGTGCCAGCAGCTTAGTGATTTGGGGGTGGGAGCAGTTCTTC. The variable domain in full, with the rest retrieved from reference TRBV7-8 and TRBJ2-1, is GAGVSQSPRYKVAKRGQDVALRCDPISGHVSLFWYQQALGQGPEFLTYFQNEAQLDKSGLPSDRFFAERPEGSVSTLKIQRTQQEDSAVYLCASSLVIWGWEQFFGPGTRLTVL.

The rearrangement uses TRBV6-5 and TRBJ2-5; D gene ambiguous. The V end was cut by 7 bases, the J end by 5 bases, with 14 bases between. The CDR3 runs to 13 residues. Looked up from germline, CDR1 is MNHEY and CDR2 is SVGAGI. The CDR3 DNA sequence: TGTGCCAGCAAGCGCCCGGGCATTGAGACCCAGTACTTC. Amino acid sequence: CASKRPGIETQYF.

This clonotype was observed a handful of times. V gene TRBV18 combines with J gene TRBJ2-1, with 7 nucleotides matching TRBD1. V shed 3 bases and J 3 bases; nucleotides not matched to a gene: 5. CDR3 size: 15 residues. Germline V gene lookup returns CDR1 KGHSH and CDR2 LQKENI. The CDR3 region is CASSPADRFYNEQFF. Here the CDR3 DNA reads TGTGCCAGCTCACCCGCGGACAGGTTCTACAATGAGCAGTTCTTC.

The genes are TRBV15 and TRBJ2-7; a possible D gene is TRBD2 (6 bases). The V gene lost 4 bases and the J gene lost 2 bases, with 9 bases spanning the gap. Germline CDR1 reads LNHNV; CDR2 reads YYDKDF (reference sequence). The CDR3 is made up of 13 amino acids. The DNA for the CDR3 is TGTGCCACCAGCAAGCCGGGGGCCTACGAGCAGTACTTC. This sequence encodes CATSKPGAYEQYF.

V usage is TRBV5-1 and J usage is TRBJ1-1; no definite D call. Trimming shortened V by 0 bases and J by 0 bases, and 9 bases separated the two germline ends. Germline V gene data show CDR1 as SGHRS and CDR2 as YFSETQ. This CDR3 has 15 residues. CDR3 in amino acids: CASSLVQVLNTEAFF. The CDR3 DNA sequence: TGCGCCAGCAGCTTGGTTCAGGTGTTGAACACTGAAGCTTTCTTT.

The J gene is TRBJ2-2, the V gene TRBV27; 10 nucleotides match TRBD2. This CDR3 has 15 residues. In germline, CDR1 is MNHEY, CDR2 SMNVEV (reference sequence). Trimming cost V 5 bases and J 8 bases; bases outside gene matches: 8. CDR3 sequence reads: CASSTQGTSAGELFF. The CDR3 nucleotides read TGTGCCAGCAGTACCCAAGGGACTAGCGCTGGGGAGCTGTTTTTT.

This clonotype occurred many times. The chain has TRBV5-1 and TRBJ1-6; D uncertain. Looked up from germline, CDR1 is SGHRS and CDR2 is YFSETQ. V lost 1 base and J lost 6, with 11 bases in between. This CDR3 has 15 residues. CDR3 sequence: CASSLNAGFNSPLHF. DNA for the CDR3: TGCGCCAGCAGCTTGAATGCAGGCTTTAATTCACCCCTCCACTTT.

The J gene is TRBJ2-7, the V gene TRBV3-1; 9 bases align to TRBD1. The CDR3 extends over 15 amino acids. J lost 3 bases, V lost 1 base, and 4 bases had no gene match. The germline gives CDR1 LGHDT, CDR2 YNNKEL (reference sequence). CDR3 residues: CASSQGTGQGYEQYV. CDR3 DNA sequence: TGTGCCAGCAGCCAAGGTACGGGACAGGGCTACGAGCAGTACGTC.

The chain combines TRBV3-1 with TRBJ2-2; D call uncertain. Germline assignment: CDR1 LGHDT and CDR2 YNNKEL (reference sequence). The V end was cut by 0 bases, the J end by 7 bases, with 6 bases between. The CDR3 extends over 13 amino acids. CDR3 in amino acids: CASSQDILGELFF. The CDR3 bases are TGTGCCAGCAGCCAAGACATTCTCGGGGAGCTGTTTTTT.

This chain links TRBV20-1 with TRBJ2-3; tentative D call: TRBD2 (5 bases). V lost 0 bases and J 2 bases, leaving 15 bases between the germline ends. The CDR3 loop spans 16 amino acids. Per the germline V gene, CDR1 is DFQATT and CDR2 is SNEGSKA (reference sequence). This CDR3 reads CSARDGGRGNTDTQYF. CDR3 coding DNA: TGCAGTGCTAGAGACGGTGGGAGAGGTAACACAGATACGCAGTATTTT.

The CDR3 DNA reads TGCAGCGTTGAAAGACAGTCGAACACTGAAGCTTTCTTT. It is translated as CSVERQSNTEAFF. The rearrangement uses TRBV29-1 and TRBJ1-1, with TRBD1 as a possible D gene (5 bases). The CDR3 is 13 amino acids. Germline lookup yields CDR1 SQVTM and CDR2 ANQGSEA. Trimming took 2 bases from V and 1 from J, leaving 8 bases between them. The variable domain in full, completed from reference TRBV29-1 and TRBJ1-1, reads SAVISQKPSRDICQRGTSLTIQCQVDSQVTMMFWYRQQPGQSLTLIATANQGSEATYESGFVIDKFPISRPNLTFSTLTVSNMSPEDSSIYLCSVERQSNTEAFFGQGTRLTVV.

The chain combines TRBV5-1 with TRBJ2-3, with TRBD2 as a possible D gene (6 bases). The CDR3 runs to 18 residues. Trimming cost V 0 bases and J 0 bases, with 17 bases left between them. Germline loops: CDR1 SGHRS, CDR2 YFSETQ. CDR3 nucleotide sequence: TGCGCCAGCAGCTTGGGACTAGAGTTCCCGTCTAGCACAGATACGCAGTATTTT. Its translation is CASSLGLEFPSSTDTQYF.